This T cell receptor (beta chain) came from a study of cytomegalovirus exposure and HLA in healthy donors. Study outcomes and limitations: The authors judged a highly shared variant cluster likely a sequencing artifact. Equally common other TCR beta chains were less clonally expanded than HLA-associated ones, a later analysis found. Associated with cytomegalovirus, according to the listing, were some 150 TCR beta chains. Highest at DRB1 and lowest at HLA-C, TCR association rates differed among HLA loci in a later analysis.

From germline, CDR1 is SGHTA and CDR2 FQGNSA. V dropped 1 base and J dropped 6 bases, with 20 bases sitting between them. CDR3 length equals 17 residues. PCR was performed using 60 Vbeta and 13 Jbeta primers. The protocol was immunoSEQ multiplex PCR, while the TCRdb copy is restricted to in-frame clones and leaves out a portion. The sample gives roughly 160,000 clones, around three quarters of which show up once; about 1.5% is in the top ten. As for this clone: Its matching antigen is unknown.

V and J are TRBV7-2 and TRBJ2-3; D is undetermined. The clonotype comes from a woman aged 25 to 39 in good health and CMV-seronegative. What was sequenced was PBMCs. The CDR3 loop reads CASSLVRLEDGRDTQYF. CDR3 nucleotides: TGTGCCAGCAGCTTAGTAAGGCTGGAAGATGGCAGGGATACGCAGTATTTT.